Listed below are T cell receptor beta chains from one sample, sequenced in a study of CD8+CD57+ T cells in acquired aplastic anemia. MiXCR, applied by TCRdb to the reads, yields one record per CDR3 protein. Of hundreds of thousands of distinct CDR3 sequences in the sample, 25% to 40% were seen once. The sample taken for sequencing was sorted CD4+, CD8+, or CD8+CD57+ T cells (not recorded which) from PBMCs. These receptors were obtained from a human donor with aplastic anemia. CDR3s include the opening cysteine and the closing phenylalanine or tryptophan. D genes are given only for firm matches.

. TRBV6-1 CASRRAQGPSYEQCF
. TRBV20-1 CSASIGGTNQPQHF
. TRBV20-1 CSARRRRADTQYF
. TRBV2 CASSYSANSGNTIYF
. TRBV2 CASRPGVQETQYF
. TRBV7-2 CASSWPGLSYEQYF
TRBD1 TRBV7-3 CASSSRDSLNSPLHF
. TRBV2 CASRGGNEQFF
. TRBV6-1 CASSLYGGNEQFF
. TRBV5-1 CASSFSKGTGGYTF
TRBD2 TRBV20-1 CSAIGPASGSYEQYF
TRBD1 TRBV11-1 CASSLGFGTGYTEAFF
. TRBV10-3 CAMRTELNTEAFF
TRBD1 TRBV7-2 CASSLTGLEDTQYF
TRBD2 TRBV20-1 CSARGGGTLETQYF
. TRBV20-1 CSATITGYNEQFF
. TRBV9 CASSEALDPSVAFF
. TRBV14 CASSQSGSNQPQHF
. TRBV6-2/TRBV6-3 CASSYSKVTTYEQYF
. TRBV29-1 CSVRRDTSYEQYF
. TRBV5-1 CASSLTGSETQYF
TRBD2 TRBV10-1 CASSGHSGSSYNEQFF
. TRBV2 CASSLGASGAGDTQYF
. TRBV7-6 CASRRSNWGNTGELFF
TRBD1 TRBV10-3 CAISDGTGISEQFF
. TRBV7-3 CASSFTVYYEQYF
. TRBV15 CATSRDLWGLNYGYTF
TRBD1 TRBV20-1 CSAPGQGANHYF
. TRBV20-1 CSANEQGAETQYF
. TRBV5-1 CASSGTGQETQYF
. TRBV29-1 CSVEDSWGIEAFF
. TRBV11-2 CASSLVFGRASYRPQHF
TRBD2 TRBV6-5 CASSHPTGGHNGELFF